Listed here are 18 T cell receptor beta chains from one sample, sequenced in a study of blood T cell repertoires in COVID-19. Clones were read by immunoSEQ multiplex PCR, and TCRdb kept only the in-frame ones, dropping some. The table lists over 75,000 clones, over 90% of them singletons. Specimen: peripheral blood. The receptor set was obtained from a man in his fifties or sixties with acute or convalescent COVID-19.

The chain links TRBV7-2 to TRBJ2-7, with D hard to call. Germline V gene data show CDR1 as SGHTA and CDR2 as FQGNSA. Trimming shortened V by 3 bases and J by 3 bases, and 12 bases separated the two germline ends. The CDR3 spans 14 residues. This CDR3 is CASSFSPGNYEQYF. The CDR3 DNA reads TGTGCCAGCAGCTTTTCCCCAGGTAACTACGAGCAGTACTTC.

J is TRBJ1-1 and V is TRBV28, with 7 bases matching TRBD1. The CDR3 has 14 residues. Trimming took 6 bases from V and 5 from J; bases not matched to a gene: 9. Germline V lookup: CDR1 MDHEN, CDR2 SYDVKM. CDR3 nucleotides: TGTGCCAGCAGCTCCGGGAACAGGGGAACTGAAGCTTTCTTT. Its protein is CASSSGNRGTEAFF.

This chain links TRBV12-3 or TRBV12-4 with TRBJ2-7, with D perhaps matching TRBD2 (5 bases). The length of the CDR3 is 13 residues. Deletions cut 1 base from V and 6 bases from J, with 10 bases between. CDR3 bases: TGTGCCAGCAGTTTAGAAGGTCGGGGCGAGCAGTACTTC. Residues: CASSLEGRGEQYF.

This clone has a single count. V usage is TRBV9 and J usage is TRBJ2-3; 8 nucleotides line up with TRBD2. Germline CDR1 is SGDLS and CDR2 is YYNGEE. The CDR3 is 15 amino acids. The trim removed 4 bases at V and 3 bases at J, leaving 7 bases unmatched. The CDR3 is CASSPRASGTDTQYF. DNA for the CDR3: TGTGCCAGCAGCCCGCGTGCTAGCGGGACAGATACGCAGTATTTT.

This chain links TRBV7-2 with TRBJ2-7; 8 bases line up with TRBD1. The V gene end was trimmed by 5 bases and the J gene end by 4 bases; junction bases not matched to a gene: 10. This CDR3 is built from 15 residues. Germline V CDR1 and CDR2: SGHTA, FQGNSA. The CDR3 is CASSPWSGGVYEQYF. The CDR3 DNA is TGTGCCAGCAGCCCCTGGTCAGGGGGCGTTTACGAGCAGTACTTC. The full variable domain, in which reference TRBV7-2 and TRBJ2-7 provide the parts outside the CDR3, is GAGVSQSPSNKVTEKGKDVELRCDPISGHTALYWYRQSLGQGLEFLIYFQGNSAPDKSGLPSDRFSAERTGGSVSTLTIQRTQQEDSAVYLCASSPWSGGVYEQYFGPGTRLTVT.

The rearrangement joins TRBV2 to TRBJ2-3; 10 bases are shared with TRBD2. V trimming: 4 bases; J trimming: 4 bases; junction bases outside the gene matches: 5. The CDR3 contains 15 residues. Per germline, CDR1 SNHLY and CDR2 FYNNEI. CDR3 residues: CASSVGLAGADTQYF. The CDR3 DNA follows: TGTGCCAGCAGTGTCGGCCTAGCGGGAGCAGATACGCAGTATTTT. The entire variable domain, with the rest obtained from reference TRBV2 and TRBJ2-3, is as follows: EPEVTQTPSHQVTQMGQEVILRCVPISNHLYFYWYRQILGQKVEFLVSFYNNEISEKSEIFDDQFSVERPDGSNFTLKIRSTKLEDSAMYFCASSVGLAGADTQYFGPGTRLTVL.

V usage is TRBV3-1 (or the pseudogene TRBV3-2) and J usage is TRBJ2-3; 7 bases map to TRBD2. V was pared by 1 base and J by 1 base, with 2 bases of the junction left unmatched. This CDR3 comprises 15 residues. Germline V gene lookup returns CDR1 LGHDT and CDR2 YNNKEL (reference sequence). The CDR3 DNA follows: TGTGCCAGCAGCCAAGTAACTAGCGGCACAGATACGCAGTATTTT. Translated, it gives CASSQVTSGTDTQYF.

The chain combines TRBV7-9 with TRBJ1-1; D unresolved. The CDR3 runs 14 residues. The V end was cut by 2 bases, the J end by 0 bases, with 7 bases between. Per germline, CDR1 SEHNR and CDR2 FQNEAQ (reference sequence). Written as DNA, the CDR3 is TGTGCCAGCAGCTTAACCGCTATGAACACTGAAGCTTTCTTT. Its translation: CASSLTAMNTEAFF.

The chain uses TRBV6-2 or TRBV6-3 and TRBJ2-4, with TRBD2 identical over 8 bases. The CDR3 consists of 17 residues. J lost 6 bases, V lost 1 base, and 11 bases had no gene match. Germline V lookup: CDR1 MNHEY, CDR2 SVGEGT. The CDR3 reads CASSYLLREANGNIQYF. DNA for the CDR3: TGTGCCAGCAGTTACTTGCTGCGGGAGGCTAACGGAAACATTCAGTACTTC.

The J gene is TRBJ1-2, the V gene TRBV19, with 10 bases matching TRBD1. The CDR3 extends over 16 amino acids. After removal of 1 base from V and 8 bases from J, the junction contained 10 bases not matched to a gene. The germline CDR1 and CDR2 sequences are LNHDA and SQIVND (reference sequence). CDR3 in amino acids: CASSIVSTGQGYGYTF. CDR3 DNA sequence: TGTGCCAGTAGTATAGTGAGCACGGGACAGGGGTACGGCTACACCTTC.

The chain uses TRBV19 and TRBJ1-1, with a possible D match to TRBD1 (6 bases). The CDR3 is made up of 13 amino acids. The V gene's germline CDR1 is LNHDA and CDR2 SQIVND (reference sequence). Trimming removed 5 bases from V and 9 bases from J, with 16 bases in between. CDR3 loop: CASSPFGGAKAFF. The CDR3 DNA follows: TGTGCCAGTAGTCCTTTTGGGGGCGCGAAAGCTTTCTTT.

The chain uses TRBV6-5 and TRBJ1-4; 8 nucleotides match TRBD1. Germline-derived CDR1 and CDR2 are MNHEY and SVGAGI. The CDR3 runs to 13 residues. V lost 4 bases, J lost 7 bases, and 2 bases stayed unmatched. In nucleotides, the CDR3 is TGTGCCAGCAGTTGGACAGGGACTGAAAAACTGTTTTTT. Its protein product is CASSWTGTEKLFF.

The gene calls are TRBV7-6 and TRBJ2-7; TRBD1 aligns across 7 bases. The germline CDR1 and CDR2 sequences are SGHVS and FNYEAQ. The V and J ends lost 1 base and 2 bases, in that order; junction bases with no gene match: 5. The CDR3 has 15 amino acids. CDR3 sequence (DNA): TGTGCCAGCAGCTTAGGAGGGGGCCCCACCTACGAGCAGTACTTC. Protein product: CASSLGGGPTYEQYF.

The chain couples TRBV29-1 to TRBJ1-1; no firm D call. CDR3 length equals 14 residues. With 0 bases removed from V and 6 bases from J, the gap between germline ends came to 14 bases. The V gene's germline CDR1 is SQVTM and CDR2 ANQGSEA. The CDR3 sequence is CSVEDYRGTPEAFF. Written as DNA, the CDR3 is TGCAGCGTTGAAGATTACCGGGGAACCCCTGAAGCTTTCTTT.

This chain uses TRBV7-8 with TRBJ2-7, with a tentative D call TRBD1 (6 bases). Germline V gene data show CDR1 as SGHVS and CDR2 as FQNEAQ. CDR3 length: 14 residues. V gave up 1 base and J gave up 5 bases, with 12 bases separating them. The DNA for the CDR3 is TGTGCCAGCAGCTTAGACAGGGCCCTTGACGAGCAGTACTTC. Its protein product is CASSLDRALDEQYF.

The V gene is TRBV10-3, the J gene TRBJ2-7, with no clear D. Looked up from germline, CDR1 is ENHRY and CDR2 is SYGVKD. V was clipped by 2 bases and J by 1 base, with 6 bases between them. There are 13 residues in the CDR3. CDR3 residues: CAISEDSSYEQYF. The CDR3 region has the DNA TGTGCCATCAGTGAGGACTCGTCCTACGAGCAGTACTTC.

This clone turned up a few times. The J gene is TRBJ2-7, the V gene TRBV4-3; a possible D gene is TRBD1 (6 bases). Germline CDR1 reads LGHNA; CDR2 reads YSLEER. V was shortened by 0 bases and J by 7 bases, with 13 bases between the two germline ends. This CDR3 comprises 14 residues. As DNA, the CDR3 is TGCGCCAGCAGCCAAGATATACAGGGCAGAGAGCAGTACTTC. Translation: CASSQDIQGREQYF.

J is TRBJ2-5 and V is TRBV27; 8 bases map to TRBD1. The germline CDR1 and CDR2 sequences are MNHEY and SMNVEV (reference sequence). Trimming took 6 bases from V and 6 from J; bases not matched to a gene: 15. The CDR3 totals 16 residues. CDR3 residues: CASSEWTGPQGQTQYF. Written as DNA, the CDR3 is TGTGCCAGCAGCGAGTGGACAGGGCCCCAGGGGCAGACCCAGTACTTC.